The present entry profiles one T cell receptor beta chain with its context. The antigen is undetermined. This CDR3 is 13 amino acids long. Per the germline V gene, CDR1 is PRHDT and CDR2 is FYEKMQ (reference sequence). V was pared by 5 bases and J by 3 bases, with 10 bases between. Extracted RNA was reverse transcribed, and the resulting cDNA served as sequencing template. Produced via immunoSEQ multiplex PCR; TCRdb's table is partial and in-frame only. This table holds about 140,000 clones, roughly 80% found once. The data originate from a study of CD8+ T cells in alopecia areata. General study points: For baseline CD8+ expansion, any link to response stays uncertain with one nonresponder. Significant decreases in scalp clonality and expanded CD8+ clones followed tofacitinib treatment. TCRs were shared less clearly across patients than in mice, possibly for HLA-related reasons.

The treatment is: oral pan-JAK inhibitor, 5-10 mg twice daily. Separation by sorting yielded CD4+ and CD8+ T cells from PBMCs. The sequence came from a human donor with alopecia areata. V and J are TRBV13 and TRBJ2-5; tentative D call: TRBD1 (5 bases). The sequenced sample was CD8+ T cells sorted from blood, obtained at week 4, from a patient treated with tofacitinib. In DNA form, the CDR3 reads TGTGCCAGCAGCCCGACAGATGAAGAGACCCAGTACTTC. Amino acids: CASSPTDEETQYF.